This T cell receptor beta chain was sequenced in a study of blood T cell repertoires in COVID-19 (dated by TCRdb to 2018 to 2020). Background on the whole study: The collaborator samples originated in the United States, Italy and Spain and spanned the acute and convalescent phases of COVID-19. Where available, HLA class I and class II types were taken from metadata supplied by the sample provider and were not determined by assay-based typing. The prospective study material was composed of cDNA or gDNA derived from T cells, B-cell-depleted T cells, or PBMCs. The samples were drawn from two sources: the first 160 participants of the ongoing ImmuneRACE study, and 1,200 or so subjects contributed by 6 global collaborators. Nearly every sample came with metadata listing a de-identified subject ID, COVID-19 status, age in years and sex. Subjects who had been exposed to COVID-19, were actively infected with it, or had recovered from it provided the deeply sampled blood TCRbeta repertoires that made up the dataset. The repertoires were released in a freely available public database intended as a resource for research on the immune response to SARS-CoV-2. Results the study describes overall, beyond this receptor: How much clinical and demographic metadata was included differed by source and by participant, and the metadata was provided uncurated.

The immunoSEQ Assay, a bias-controlled multiplex PCR, was used to amplify TCRbeta CDR3 regions from genomic DNA. On the authors' methods: The number of nucleated cells in each sample was estimated from the amplification of reference gene primers within the assay. Sequence reads were collapsed and filtered to measure the absolute abundance of every unique TCRbeta CDR3 rearrangement. For each sample, productive Simpson clonality was calculated as the square root of Simpson's diversity index over productive rearrangements. TCRdb's version of the immuneACCESS table is confined to in-frame rearrangements and falls short of the full clone set. An unresolved V gene accounts for under half of the shortfall where checked; the remainder is of unknown origin. V and J calls and clone size are those listed in that table; D and trimming were worked out from the DNA. The sample yields approximately 250,000 clones; 86% were counted once. 2.2% of the sample is taken by the ten largest.

Samples from volunteer blood donors who had recovered from COVID-19 were contributed by a second Seattle source. The collaborating institutions used their own protocols to collect whole blood in K2EDTA tubes. For TCRbeta analysis, collaborator samples were shipped as frozen whole blood, as isolated PBMCs, or as DNA extracted from either sample type. This clone was seen a handful of times. The target of this receptor is not known. No qualities accompany the bases; no much larger clone lies one base away. Relative to germline, V is 1 base shorter and J is 0 bases shorter, with 5 bases between their ends. There are 13 amino acids in the CDR3, from cysteine to phenylalanine inclusive. Only the CDR3 portion is preserved as DNA: 39 bases, with reading frame beginning at the first base. CDR1 and CDR2, looked up from the germline V gene (reference sequence), are SGHNT and YYREEE.

The chain uses TRBV5-4 and TRBJ2-7, with no confident D gene call. The sample consisted of peripheral blood. The sequence was collected from a man younger than 40 who had recovered from COVID-19. The sequenced DNA is TGTGCCAGCAGCTTGTCGTCCTCCTACGAGCAGTACTTC. Its translation reads: CASSLSSSYEQYF.